This TCR beta chain was captured by sequencing in a study of low-dose radiotherapy and immunotherapy resistance in tumors. As to this clonotype: A far larger clone is just one base off, so this is likely a read error.

With TRAV- and TRBV-specific primers, first-strand cDNA was made, covering the alpha and beta chains. The PCR that amplified TCRs ran for 20 cycles, relying on a constant-region primer and a V-primer adapter. TCRdb fed the reads into MiXCR, producing one record per CDR3 protein. This repertoire shows 75,000 to 95,000 distinct CDR3 sequences, more than 8% found once; its top ten account for around 1%. This CDR3 has 13 residues. Germline assignment: CDR1 SGHRS and CDR2 YFSETQ. Time point given: before trial treatment. This TCR came from a male donor with prostate cancer. This chain links TRBV5-1 with TRBJ2-7; 7 bases are shared with TRBD1. Material: PBMCs, obtained before treatment. The CDR3 region is CASSVGTAYEQHF. The DNA of the CDR3 is TGTGCCAGCAGCGTGGGGACAGCTTACGAGCAGCACTTC. Using reference TRBV5-1 and TRBJ2-7 for the parts outside the CDR3, the full variable domain is KAGVTQTPRYLIKTRGQQVTLSCSPISGHRSVSWYQQTPGQGLQFLFEYFSETQRNKGNFPGRFSGRQFSNSRSEMNVSTLELGDSALYLCASSVGTAYEQHFGPGTRLTVT.